The 10 T cell receptor beta chains below were found in one sample sequenced in a study of blood T cells in healthy people across ages. With a J-beta primer mix and a sample-barcoded 5' primer, a second PCR ran roughly 7 to 11 cycles. TCRdb itself ran the 5' RACE reads through MiXCR, one entry per CDR3 protein. The sample has about 620,000 distinct CDR3 sequences, 20% to 25% seen once. Sequences were obtained from blood. These receptors were collected from a man between 65 and 85 years old in good health.

This clonotype came up many times. The chain recombines TRBV5-1 with TRBJ2-5, with 8 bases aligning to TRBD2. Germline loops: CDR1 SGHRS, CDR2 YFSETQ. Trimming removed 0 bases from V and 3 bases from J; junction bases left unmatched: 4. CDR3 length equals 15 residues. The CDR3 coding sequence is TGCGCCAGCAGCTTGGGGATAGCGGGAAAAGAGACCCAGTACTTC. Translation gives CASSLGIAGKETQYF.

Ten or more counts support this clonotype. The chain uses TRBV28 and TRBJ1-1; perhaps TRBD1 as D (6 bases). V was trimmed by 7 bases and J by 4 bases, leaving 13 bases between them. The CDR3 totals 13 residues. Germline V gene sequence: CDR1 MDHEN, CDR2 SYDVKM. CDR3 coding DNA: TGTGCCAGCAAGGAGGGGGGGGCCACTGAAGCTTTCTTT. It specifies CASKEGGATEAFF.

The rearrangement joins TRBV6-1 to TRBJ2-2, with 10 bases identical to TRBD1. There are 16 residues in the CDR3. Germline V gene sequence: CDR1 MNHNS, CDR2 SASEGT. V was pared by 10 bases and J by 5 bases, with 13 bases of the junction left unmatched. This chain's CDR3 is CANRGGTGERTGELFF. The CDR3 coding sequence is TGTGCCAACAGAGGGGGGACAGGGGAAAGAACCGGGGAGCTGTTTTTT.

J is TRBJ1-3 and V is TRBV6-6; D is ambiguous. V was pared by 9 bases and J by 0 bases, with 9 bases between. Germline V gene sequence: CDR1 MNHNY, CDR2 SVGAGI (reference sequence). The CDR3 has 13 residues. The CDR3 spells CASNGDSGNTIYF. The DNA for the CDR3 is TGTGCCAGTAATGGGGACTCTGGAAACACCATATATTTT.

This clonotype showed up just a few times. J is TRBJ2-5 and V is TRBV18; D gene ambiguous. The V end was cut by 3 bases, the J end by 1 base, with 9 bases between. The CDR3 runs 14 residues. Germline assignment: CDR1 KGHSH and CDR2 LQKENI. The CDR3 reads CASSPRSTQETQYF. The CDR3 DNA follows: TGTGCCAGCTCACCCCGATCCACCCAAGAGACCCAGTACTTC.

The gene calls are TRBV3-1 and TRBJ2-5; no clear D. V was trimmed by 0 bases and J by 0 bases, leaving 8 bases between them. The CDR3 has 15 amino acids. CDR1 and CDR2 (germline): LGHDT, YNNKEL (reference sequence). The CDR3 sequence: CASSQEQKNQETQYF. CDR3 in DNA: TGTGCCAGCAGCCAAGAACAGAAGAACCAAGAGACCCAGTACTTC.

This clonotype was seen only a few times. The V and J genes are TRBV4-3 and TRBJ2-2; TRBD2 matches 16 bases. This CDR3 spans 19 amino acids. J was trimmed by 6 bases and V by 1 base; bases with no gene match: 8. Germline lookup yields CDR1 LGHNA and CDR2 YSLEER. CDR3 loop: CASSQGGTSGRGLAGELFF. CDR3 DNA sequence: TGCGCCAGCAGCCAAGGTGGGACTAGCGGGAGGGGCTTAGCCGGGGAGCTGTTTTTT.

This clonotype has just a few counts. This rearrangement joins TRBV5-1 to TRBJ2-7, with 7 bases that match TRBD1. This CDR3 has 14 amino acids. The germline V gene encodes CDR1 SGHRS and CDR2 YFSETQ. V gave up 3 bases and J gave up 6 bases; unmatched junction bases: 9. CDR3 sequence reads: CASSSTGTDLEQYF. The CDR3 DNA is TGCGCCAGCAGCTCAACCGGGACAGACCTCGAGCAGTACTTC.

This clonotype came up a few times. The J gene is TRBJ2-3, the V gene TRBV6-1, with a possible D match to TRBD1 (5 bases). Trimming stripped 6 bases from V and 4 bases from J, with 8 bases between. CDR3 length: 12 amino acids. Germline CDR1 reads MNHNS; CDR2 reads SASEGT. The CDR3 DNA is TGTGCCAGCAGGGACACCCCAGATACGCAGTATTTT. It is translated as CASRDTPDTQYF.

The chain uses TRBV20-1 and TRBJ2-3; 9 bases line up with TRBD1. CDR1 and CDR2 from the germline V gene are DFQATT and SNEGSKA (reference sequence). The CDR3 extends over 15 amino acids. Trimming cost V 6 bases and J 0 bases; bases outside gene matches: 7. The CDR3 sequence is CSAGTGTASTDTQYF. The CDR3 region has the DNA TGCAGTGCCGGGACAGGGACCGCTAGCACAGATACGCAGTATTTT.